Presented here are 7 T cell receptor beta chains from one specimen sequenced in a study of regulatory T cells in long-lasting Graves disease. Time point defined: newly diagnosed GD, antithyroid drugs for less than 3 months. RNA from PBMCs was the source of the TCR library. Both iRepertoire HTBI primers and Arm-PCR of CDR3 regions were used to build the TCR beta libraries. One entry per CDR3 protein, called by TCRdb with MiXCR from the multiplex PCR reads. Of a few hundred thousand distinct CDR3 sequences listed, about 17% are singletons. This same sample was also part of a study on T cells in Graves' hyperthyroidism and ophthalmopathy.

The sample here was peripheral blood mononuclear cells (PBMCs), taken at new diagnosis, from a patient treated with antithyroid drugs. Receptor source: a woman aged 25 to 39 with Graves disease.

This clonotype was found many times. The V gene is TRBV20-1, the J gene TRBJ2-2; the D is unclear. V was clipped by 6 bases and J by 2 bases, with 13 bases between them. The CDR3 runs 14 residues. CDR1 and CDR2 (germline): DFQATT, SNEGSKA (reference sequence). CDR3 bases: TGCAGTGCCCGGACCGCCCTAAACACCGGGGAGCTGTTTTTT. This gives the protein CSARTALNTGELFF.

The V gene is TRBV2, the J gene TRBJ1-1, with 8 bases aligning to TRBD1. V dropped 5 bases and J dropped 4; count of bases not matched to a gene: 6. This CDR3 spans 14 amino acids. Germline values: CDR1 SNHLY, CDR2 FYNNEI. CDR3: CASSQDREGTEAFF. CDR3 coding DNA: TGTGCCAGCAGTCAGGACAGGGAGGGCACTGAAGCTTTCTTT. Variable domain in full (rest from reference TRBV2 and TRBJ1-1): EPEVTQTPSHQVTQMGQEVILRCVPISNHLYFYWYRQILGQKVEFLVSFYNNEISEKSEIFDDQFSVERPDGSNFTLKIRSTKLEDSAMYFCASSQDREGTEAFFGQGTRLTVV.

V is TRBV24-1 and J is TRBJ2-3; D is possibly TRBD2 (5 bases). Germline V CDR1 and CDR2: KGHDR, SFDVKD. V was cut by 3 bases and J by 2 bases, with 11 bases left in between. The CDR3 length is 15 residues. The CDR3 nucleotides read TGTGCCACCAGTGATCCGAGGGTTCCCACAGATACGCAGTATTTT. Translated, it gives CATSDPRVPTDTQYF.

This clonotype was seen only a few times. The CDR3, as DNA: TGTGCCAGCGCCCTTGGGGGGACAGGGAACACTGAAGCTTTCTTT. Its translation: CASALGGTGNTEAFF. The chain couples TRBV27 to TRBJ1-1, with 8 bases identical to TRBD1. The CDR3 sequence is 15 residues long. Germline assignment: CDR1 MNHEY and CDR2 SMNVEV (reference sequence). The J segment lost 1 base and the V segment lost 8 bases, leaving 9 bases of the junction unmatched.

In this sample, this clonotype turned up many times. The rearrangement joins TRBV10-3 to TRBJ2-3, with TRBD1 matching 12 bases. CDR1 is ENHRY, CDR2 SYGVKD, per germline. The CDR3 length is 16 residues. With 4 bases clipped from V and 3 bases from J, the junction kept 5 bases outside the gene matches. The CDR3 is CAISGGTGGKTDTQYF. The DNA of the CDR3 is TGTGCCATCAGTGGGGGGACAGGGGGCAAGACAGATACGCAGTATTTT.

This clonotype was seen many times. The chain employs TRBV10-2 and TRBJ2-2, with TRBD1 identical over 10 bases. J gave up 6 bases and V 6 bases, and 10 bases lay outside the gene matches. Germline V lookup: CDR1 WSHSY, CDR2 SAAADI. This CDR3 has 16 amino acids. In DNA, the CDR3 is TGCGCCAGCAGCCCATCGGACAGGGGGAAATCCGGGGAGCTGTTTTTT. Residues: CASSPSDRGKSGELFF.

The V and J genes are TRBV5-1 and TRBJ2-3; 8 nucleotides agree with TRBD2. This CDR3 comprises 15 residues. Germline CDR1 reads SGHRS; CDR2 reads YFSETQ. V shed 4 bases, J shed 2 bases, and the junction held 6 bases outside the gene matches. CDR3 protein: CASSGAGAFTDTQYF. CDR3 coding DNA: TGCGCCAGCAGCGGAGCGGGGGCCTTCACAGATACGCAGTATTTT.